The 29 T cell receptor beta chains presented below share a single source sample, sequenced in a study of blood T cell repertoires in COVID-19. The table came from immunoSEQ multiplex PCR; TCRdb's copy has only in-frame clones and leaves some out. In the table there are hundreds of thousands of clones, 85% to 90% of which are singletons. The specimen sequenced was peripheral blood. Receptor source: a woman in her 50s with COVID-19, enrolled during active disease.

The gene calls are TRBV4-2 and TRBJ1-2; D unclear. The V gene's germline CDR1 is LGHNA and CDR2 YNFKEQ. The CDR3 is 15 residues long. Trimming stripped 3 bases from V and 8 bases from J, with 19 bases between. CDR3 region: CASSQDGLPLPGYTF. The CDR3 DNA is TGTGCCAGCAGCCAGGATGGACTCCCCCTGCCCGGCTACACCTTC.

This sequence joins TRBV24-1 and TRBJ1-2; D unresolved. The CDR3 extends over 12 amino acids. The ends were cut back, 6 bases at V and 4 bases at J, with 8 bases in the middle. Looked up from germline, CDR1 is KGHDR and CDR2 is SFDVKD. CDR3 nucleotides: TGTGCCACCAGTCCGGAGGGCTATGGCTACACCTTC. Protein sequence: CATSPEGYGYTF.

This clone was observed once. This sequence joins TRBV19 and TRBJ1-6; D is ambiguous. Trimming pared 5 bases from V and 7 bases from J, leaving 12 bases between. CDR1 LNHDA and CDR2 SQIVND come from the germline V gene (reference sequence). The CDR3 sequence is 14 residues long. The CDR3 nucleotides are TGTGCCAGTAGTGCCCCGTCTGGCAATTCACCCCTCCACTTT. This translates into CASSAPSGNSPLHF.

The gene calls are TRBV6-5 and TRBJ1-5; D remains ambiguous. This CDR3 has 13 amino acids. Germline V gene data show CDR1 as MNHEY and CDR2 as SVGAGI. V dropped 5 bases and J dropped 6 bases, with 11 bases sitting between them. The CDR3 DNA is TGTGCCAGCAGTAGGGAGAGGAGTCAGCCCCAGCATTTT. Translation: CASSRERSQPQHF.

There are a few counts of this clone. The genes are TRBV5-4 and TRBJ2-1; TRBD2 is a possible D gene (6 bases). Looked up from germline, CDR1 is SGHNT and CDR2 is YYREEE (reference sequence). CDR3 size: 15 residues. The V end lost 4 bases, the J end lost 0 bases, and 11 bases lay between the germline ends. CDR3 DNA: TGTGCCAGCAGCGTTAGCGGCAGCTCCTACAATGAGCAGTTCTTC. Its translation is CASSVSGSSYNEQFF.

The CDR3: CATSDTRTGGKEQYF. The CDR3 bases are TGTGCCACCAGTGATACCAGGACAGGGGGCAAGGAGCAGTACTTC. The chain is built from TRBV24-1 and TRBJ2-7; TRBD1 matches at 11 bases. CDR1 is KGHDR and CDR2 is SFDVKD in the germline V gene. The CDR3 is 15 residues long. V trimming: 3 bases; J trimming: 7 bases; junction bases outside the gene matches: 7.

The chain couples TRBV3-1 (or the pseudogene TRBV3-2) to TRBJ1-2; D might be TRBD1 (5 bases). Germline V gene lookup returns CDR1 LGHDT and CDR2 YNNKEL (reference sequence). The CDR3 length is 15 residues. Deletions cut 4 bases from V and 4 bases from J, with 16 bases between. The CDR3 nucleotides are TGTGCCAGCAGCCTGGGAGGGGTCCAACCCTATGGCTACACCTTC. Translating gives CASSLGGVQPYGYTF.

The chain couples TRBV27 to TRBJ1-2; 10 nucleotides agree with TRBD1. Germline loops: CDR1 MNHEY, CDR2 SMNVEV (reference sequence). This CDR3 has 14 residues. V trimming: 7 bases; J trimming: 6 bases; junction bases outside the gene matches: 8. The CDR3 sequence: CASTPGQGIHGYTF. The CDR3, as DNA: TGTGCCAGCACGCCGGGACAGGGGATCCATGGCTACACCTTC.

The chain employs TRBV5-1 and TRBJ2-7; tentatively, D is TRBD2 (5 bases). The germline V gene has CDR1 SGHRS and CDR2 YFSETQ. Trimming stripped 5 bases from V and 0 bases from J, with 15 bases between. CDR3 length equals 15 residues. CDR3 protein: CASSWRTGSSYEQYF. DNA of the CDR3: TGCGCCAGCAGTTGGAGGACGGGAAGCTCCTACGAGCAGTACTTC. The full variable domain, rest sourced from reference TRBV5-1 and TRBJ2-7, is KAGVTQTPRYLIKTRGQQVTLSCSPISGHRSVSWYQQTPGQGLQFLFEYFSETQRNKGNFPGRFSGRQFSNSRSEMNVSTLELGDSALYLCASSWRTGSSYEQYFGPGTRLTVT.

This sequence joins TRBV2 and TRBJ2-7, with a tentative D call TRBD1 (6 bases). This CDR3 has 15 residues. In germline, CDR1 is SNHLY, CDR2 FYNNEI. With 3 bases removed from V and 2 bases from J, the gap between germline ends came to 14 bases. The CDR3 coding sequence is TGTGCCAGCAGTGATCTAAGGGACACTCCCTACGAGCAGTACTTC. Its protein is CASSDLRDTPYEQYF.

This chain joins TRBV5-1 and TRBJ1-1; 10 bases agree with TRBD1. Germline values: CDR1 SGHRS, CDR2 YFSETQ. V shed 2 bases, J shed 4 bases, and the junction held 5 bases outside the gene matches. The CDR3 is 15 residues long. The CDR3 loop is CASSFPTGGFTEAFF. CDR3 in DNA: TGCGCCAGCAGCTTCCCGACAGGGGGCTTCACTGAAGCTTTCTTT. Full variable domain (rest looked up from reference TRBV5-1 and TRBJ1-1): KAGVTQTPRYLIKTRGQQVTLSCSPISGHRSVSWYQQTPGQGLQFLFEYFSETQRNKGNFPGRFSGRQFSNSRSEMNVSTLELGDSALYLCASSFPTGGFTEAFFGQGTRLTVV.

In its sample, this clone was seen once. The rearrangement links TRBV7-8 to TRBJ1-4; D perhaps matches TRBD1 (5 bases). This CDR3 region has 12 residues. V dropped 5 bases and J dropped 13 bases, with 14 bases sitting between them. Germline assignment: CDR1 SGHVS and CDR2 FQNEAQ. CDR3 coding DNA: TGTGCCAGCAGCCCATTATCGGGGGGACTGTTTTTT. Translation gives CASSPLSGGLFF.

V is TRBV19 and J is TRBJ1-2; D might be TRBD1 (6 bases). Germline values: CDR1 LNHDA, CDR2 SQIVND (reference sequence). Trimming left V 5 bases short and J 12 bases short, with 16 bases between. The CDR3 spans 12 residues. DNA of the CDR3: TGTGCCAGTAGTGCGGCGGCAGGGGTTAACACCTTC. Protein product: CASSAAAGVNTF.

V gene TRBV12-3 or TRBV12-4 combines with J gene TRBJ1-6; D uncertain. The germline V and J ends were trimmed by 8 bases and 10 bases, with 15 bases remaining between them. The CDR3 covers 13 residues. The CDR3 DNA follows: TGTGCCAGCGCCCCCCGGGGTTACTCACCCCTCCACTTT. This translates into CASAPRGYSPLHF.

The chain is built from TRBV1 and TRBJ1-1; the D segment call TRBD1 is taken from the table without a DNA check. TRBV1 is annotated as a pseudogene. The CDR3 length is 16 residues. Here the CDR3 reads CTSSPEGGLEDTEAFF. CDR3 nucleotide sequence: TGCACCAGCAGCCCGGAAGGGGGCTTGGAAGATACTGAAGCTTTCTTT.

As for this clone: Within the sample, other DNA sequences also encode this same CDR3. The genes are TRBV20-1 and TRBJ2-7; D not resolved. Trimming took off 5 bases at V and 3 bases at J, with 8 bases between the two ends. The CDR3 loop spans 11 amino acids. Germline CDR1 reads DFQATT; CDR2 reads SNEGSKA (reference sequence). The CDR3 region has the DNA TGCAGTGCTCGAAGTAGCTACGAGCAGTACTTC. Amino acids: CSARSSYEQYF.

The chain carries TRBV7-3 and TRBJ2-1; 8 nucleotides agree with TRBD2. Germline V lookup: CDR1 SGHTA, CDR2 FQGTGA. The CDR3 is made up of 17 amino acids. V lost 2 bases, J lost 2 bases, and 8 bases stayed unmatched. The CDR3 DNA follows: TGTGCCAGCAGCTTAGTGTTGGCGGGGGGAACCTACAATGAGCAGTTCTTC. The encoded protein is CASSLVLAGGTYNEQFF.

The chain employs TRBV6-4 and TRBJ1-1; tentatively, D is TRBD1 (5 bases). Trimming cost V 2 bases and J 7 bases, with 26 bases left between them. The CDR3 is 18 residues long. CDR1 and CDR2 from the germline V gene are MRHNA and SNTAGT. CDR3 in DNA: TGTGCCAGCAGTGACCTCGGGAGGGGCAGCCCCCATTCCCATGAAGCTTTCTTT. Amino acids: CASSDLGRGSPHSHEAFF.

The V gene is TRBV5-1, the J gene TRBJ2-7; 9 nucleotides line up with TRBD1. CDR1 is SGHRS and CDR2 is YFSETQ in the germline V gene. The V and J ends lost 5 bases and 4 bases, in that order; junction bases with no gene match: 7. This CDR3 has 14 amino acids. CDR3 loop: CASRSPGQGYEQYF. The DNA of the CDR3 is TGCGCCAGCAGATCACCGGGACAGGGTTACGAGCAGTACTTC.

The chain recombines TRBV6-5 with TRBJ2-7, with 7 bases matching TRBD1. Trimming at V came to 0 bases and at J to 4 bases, leaving 6 bases not matched to a gene. The CDR3 loop spans 15 amino acids. Germline V gives CDR1 MNHEY, CDR2 SVGAGI. CDR3 sequence reads: CASSYSISRGYEQYF. The CDR3 DNA is TGTGCCAGCAGTTACTCGATCTCCAGGGGGTACGAGCAGTACTTC.

The V gene is TRBV30, the J gene TRBJ1-4, with a tentative D call TRBD1 (6 bases). V was cut by 2 bases and J by 0 bases, with 19 bases left in between. CDR3 length equals 18 residues. The germline CDR1 and CDR2 sequences are GTSNPN and SVGIG (reference sequence). In DNA, the CDR3 is TGTGCCTGGAGTAATTTCGGACAGACCCACGCAACTAATGAAAAACTGTTTTTT. Amino acids: CAWSNFGQTHATNEKLFF.

In DNA, the CDR3 is TGTGCCAGCAGTCGGGACAGGGATAATGAAAAACTGTTTTTT. It is translated as CASSRDRDNEKLFF. The chain recombines TRBV7-9 with TRBJ1-4; 9 bases agree with TRBD1. This CDR3 spans 14 amino acids. Trimming took 6 bases from V and 4 from J; bases not matched to a gene: 3. In germline, CDR1 is SEHNR, CDR2 FQNEAQ (reference sequence).

The chain joins TRBV6-5 to TRBJ1-4, with 7 bases matching TRBD1. V shed 4 bases and J 9 bases; nucleotides not matched to a gene: 14. Germline CDR1 and CDR2: MNHEY and SVGAGI. This CDR3 is 16 amino acids long. This CDR3 is CASSSPGRDSDKKLFF. CDR3 bases: TGTGCCAGCAGTTCCCCTGGGCGGGACAGCGATAAAAAACTGTTTTTT.

With regard to this clone: The same CDR3 can be traced to other DNA sequences in this sample. The J gene is TRBJ2-7, the V gene TRBV5-1; 7 positions agree with TRBD1. The ends lost 0 bases at V and 2 bases at J; junction bases unmatched: 2. There are 14 residues in the CDR3. In germline, CDR1 is SGHRS, CDR2 YFSETQ. The CDR3 coding sequence is TGCGCCAGCAGCTTGGTCCAGGGGGCCTACGAGCAGTACTTC. Encoded protein: CASSLVQGAYEQYF.

The chain couples TRBV6-5 to TRBJ2-3; 9 bases agree with TRBD2. The CDR3 sequence is 14 residues long. Trimming took 6 bases from V and 3 from J; bases not matched to a gene: 4. From germline, CDR1 is MNHEY and CDR2 SVGAGI. CDR3 nucleotide sequence: TGTGCCAGCAGGGCTAGCGGGGAGACAGATACGCAGTATTTT. The encoded protein is CASRASGETDTQYF.

The rearrangement links TRBV3-1 (or the pseudogene TRBV3-2) to TRBJ1-6, with TRBD1 matching 8 bases. Trimming removed 4 bases from V and 7 bases from J; junction bases left unmatched: 12. The CDR3 has 17 amino acids. Per germline, CDR1 LGHDT and CDR2 YNNKEL (reference sequence). CDR3 sequence (DNA): TGTGCCAGCAGCCTATACTCGGACAGGGCAAAAAATTCACCCCTCCACTTT. Amino acid sequence: CASSLYSDRAKNSPLHF.

This chain links TRBV28 with TRBJ2-3, with a weak D call TRBD1 (6 bases). Germline assignment: CDR1 MDHEN and CDR2 SYDVKM. Trimming shortened V by 1 base and J by 6 bases, and 11 bases separated the two germline ends. CDR3 length equals 14 residues. CDR3 in amino acids: CASSLSRTVDTQYF. The CDR3 coding sequence is TGTGCCAGCAGTTTATCCAGGACAGTGGATACGCAGTATTTT.

J is TRBJ2-1 and V is TRBV28; possible D gene TRBD2, 6 bases. Per the germline V gene, CDR1 is MDHEN and CDR2 is SYDVKM. V lost 5 bases to trimming and J lost 5 bases, with 16 bases between them. The CDR3 runs 15 residues. CDR3 bases: TGTGCCAGCAGTCCGAGGGTGGGACTGAACAATGAGCAGTTCTTC. Amino acids: CASSPRVGLNNEQFF.

In DNA, the CDR3 is TGTGCCAGCAGCTTGGGCTTATCGAGCTCCTACAATGAGCAGTTCTTC. Amino acids: CASSLGLSSSYNEQFF. The chain employs TRBV5-8 and TRBJ2-1; D gene uncertain. Germline CDR1 SGHTS, CDR2 YDEGEE. The CDR3 runs 16 residues. The V and J ends lost 0 bases and 0 bases respectively, with 10 bases between them.